Shown below are 21 T cell receptor beta chains from a single sample sequenced in a study of response to subunit inactivated influenza vaccine. TCRdb reanalysed the RT-PCR reads using MiXCR and keeps one entry per CDR3 protein. The data contain roughly 760,000 distinct CDR3 sequences, 20% to 25% of them singletons. Sequencing was performed on PBMCs from blood, taken around 5 days after vaccination. The receptors originated from a man aged 50 to 59 who received an inactivated influenza vaccine.

V is TRBV3-1 and J is TRBJ2-5; D gene uncertain. The germline CDR1 and CDR2 sequences are LGHDT and YNNKEL (reference sequence). The CDR3 contains 13 residues. With 0 bases removed from V and 5 bases from J, the gap between germline ends came to 7 bases. Here the CDR3 reads CASSQENHETQYF. The CDR3 region has the DNA TGTGCCAGCAGCCAAGAAAATCATGAGACCCAGTACTTC.

This clonotype was picked up a small number of times. The chain uses TRBV5-1 and TRBJ2-7; 8 positions agree with TRBD2. The V and J ends lost 4 bases and 1 base, in that order; junction bases with no gene match: 10. Germline CDR1 reads SGHRS; CDR2 reads YFSETQ. The CDR3 loop spans 16 amino acids. CDR3 loop: CASSGPGGAGSYEQYF. The CDR3 coding sequence is TGCGCCAGCAGCGGCCCGGGGGGGGCGGGATCCTACGAGCAGTACTTC.

This clonotype was picked up a small number of times. The V call is TRBV6-5, the J call TRBJ1-1; D unclear. The CDR3 is 16 residues long. Trimming removed 4 bases from V and 5 bases from J, with 20 bases in between. The germline V gene has CDR1 MNHEY and CDR2 SVGAGI. CDR3 DNA: TGTGCCAGCAGTTTAAGCTGGGAATCAGTATTGACTGAAGCTTTCTTT. This encodes CASSLSWESVLTEAFF.

V is TRBV4-1 and J is TRBJ1-5, with D perhaps matching TRBD1 (5 bases). The CDR3 covers 20 residues. The V end lost 1 base, the J end lost 0 bases, and 22 bases lay between the germline ends. Germline-derived CDR1 and CDR2 are MGHRA and YSYEKL. DNA of the CDR3: TGCGCCAGCAGCCAAGCCGGGACCTGGGGATCAAAAAGTAGCAATCAGCCCCAGCATTTT. Translating gives CASSQAGTWGSKSSNQPQHF.

The CDR3 loop is CASSLAEGPYEQYF. As DNA, the CDR3 is TGCGCCAGCAGCTTGGCCGAAGGGCCCTACGAGCAGTACTTC. The chain is built from TRBV5-1 and TRBJ2-7; no reliable D call. Trimming took 0 bases from V and 2 from J, leaving 9 bases between them. Germline-derived CDR1 and CDR2 are SGHRS and YFSETQ. The CDR3 is made up of 14 amino acids.

This clonotype was seen ten or more times. This rearrangement joins TRBV12-3 or TRBV12-4 to TRBJ2-7, with unresolved D. The CDR3 consists of 11 residues. V lost 5 bases and J lost 6, with 8 bases in between. CDR3 DNA: TGTGCCAGCAGTAATGAGTTCGAGCAGTACTTC. Protein product: CASSNEFEQYF.

CDR3 in amino acids: CASSQVPGSLYEQYF. In nucleotides, the CDR3 is TGTGCCAGCAGCCAAGTGCCCGGGAGCCTCTACGAGCAGTACTTC. The rearrangement joins TRBV4-2 to TRBJ2-7, with D tentatively TRBD2 (6 bases). V dropped 1 base and J dropped 3 bases, with 13 bases sitting between them. Germline V lookup: CDR1 LGHNA, CDR2 YNFKEQ. The CDR3 covers 15 residues.

This clonotype was detected only a few times. This chain joins TRBV12-3 or TRBV12-4 and TRBJ1-4; D remains ambiguous. V was pared by 5 bases and J by 6 bases, with 10 bases between. The CDR3 runs 13 residues. The CDR3 region has the DNA TGTGCCAGCAGTAGCCGGGGTTATGAAAAACTGTTTTTT. Its translation is CASSSRGYEKLFF.

The chain recombines TRBV7-8 with TRBJ2-5; D gene unclear. This CDR3 has 14 residues. V was cut by 2 bases and J by 4 bases, with 11 bases left in between. In germline, CDR1 is SGHVS, CDR2 FQNEAQ. CDR3 sequence reads: CASSLNPIRETQYF. CDR3 nucleotides: TGTGCCAGCAGCTTAAACCCGATCCGAGAGACCCAGTACTTC. Filled out from reference TRBV7-8 and TRBJ2-5, the complete variable domain reads GAGVSQSPRYKVAKRGQDVALRCDPISGHVSLFWYQQALGQGPEFLTYFQNEAQLDKSGLPSDRFFAERPEGSVSTLKIQRTQQEDSAVYLCASSLNPIRETQYFGPGTRLLVL.

This chain uses TRBV20-1 with TRBJ2-7; 7 bases are shared with TRBD1. The CDR3 runs to 12 residues. In germline, CDR1 is DFQATT, CDR2 SNEGSKA (reference sequence). V was pared by 6 bases and J by 5 bases, with 7 bases of the junction left unmatched. The CDR3 region is CSAHSGGDEQYF. In nucleotides, the CDR3 is TGCAGTGCCCACTCAGGGGGAGACGAGCAGTACTTC.

This clonotype has only a few counts. CDR3 in amino acids: CASSYESGYGYTF. CDR3 nucleotides: TGTGCCAGCAGTTACGAGTCAGGTTATGGCTACACCTTC. The rearrangement joins TRBV6-6 to TRBJ1-2; no reliable D call. The CDR3 is made up of 13 amino acids. Deletions cut 2 bases from V and 5 bases from J, with 9 bases between. The germline CDR1 and CDR2 sequences are MNHNY and SVGAGI (reference sequence).

CDR3 in DNA: TGTGCCATGGGCCCGGGGCTAGCCTGCTACGAGCAGTACTTC. Protein: CAMGPGLACYEQYF. The V gene is TRBV5-6, the J gene TRBJ2-7; D is perhaps TRBD1 or TRBD2 (5 bases each). This CDR3 spans 14 amino acids. V lost 9 bases, J lost 3 bases, and 19 bases lay in between. From germline, CDR1 is SGHDT and CDR2 YYEEEE.

J is TRBJ2-2 and V is TRBV21-1; the table gives TRBD2 as D, unverified against the DNA. TRBV21-1 is listed as a pseudogene. There are 17 residues in the CDR3. In DNA form, the CDR3 reads TGTGCCAGCCGGGGACTAGCGGACCCGACGAACACCGGGGAGCTGTTTTTT. Its protein is CASRGLADPTNTGELFF.

To note about this clonotype: Given a much more abundant clone one base away, this may be a read error. The J gene is TRBJ1-1, the V gene TRBV12-3 or TRBV12-4; D is possibly TRBD1 (6 bases). V gave up 7 bases and J gave up 9 bases, with 15 bases separating them. This CDR3 has 12 residues. This chain's CDR3 is CASIFGGWKAFF. In nucleotides, the CDR3 is TGTGCCAGCATTTTTGGGGGCTGGAAAGCTTTCTTT.

The chain combines TRBV28 with TRBJ2-5; TRBD1 matches at 8 bases. The CDR3 extends over 19 amino acids. Trimming removed 6 bases from V and 1 base from J; junction bases left unmatched: 19. Germline lookup yields CDR1 MDHEN and CDR2 SYDVKM. CDR3 coding DNA: TGTGCCAGCAGCTCGCCCGGAGACAGGGGTATGGCGGTCCAAGAGACCCAGTACTTC. It yields the protein CASSSPGDRGMAVQETQYF. The full variable domain, with the rest looked up from reference TRBV28 and TRBJ2-5, is DVKVTQSSRYLVKRTGEKVFLECVQDMDHENMFWYRQDPGLGLRLIYFSYDVKMKEKGDIPEGYSVSREKKERFSLILESASTNQTSMYLCASSSPGDRGMAVQETQYFGPGTRLLVL.

The J gene is TRBJ2-5, the V gene TRBV5-6; a possible D gene is TRBD1 (6 bases). This CDR3 is built from 15 residues. The germline V gene encodes CDR1 SGHDT and CDR2 YYEEEE. V lost 2 bases and J lost 2, with 13 bases in between. DNA of the CDR3: TGTGCCAGCAGCTTTGTTCTAGGGGGACAAGAGACCCAGTACTTC. Translated, it gives CASSFVLGGQETQYF.

The rearrangement links TRBV24-1 to TRBJ2-3; no clear D gene. There are 14 residues in the CDR3. V was shortened by 5 bases and J by 2 bases, with 10 bases between the two germline ends. CDR1 and CDR2 (germline): KGHDR, SFDVKD. The CDR3 is CATSGWADTDTQYF. CDR3 sequence (DNA): TGTGCCACCAGTGGGTGGGCAGACACAGATACGCAGTATTTT.

The chain has TRBV15 and TRBJ1-4; 10 bases are shared with TRBD1. Germline loops: CDR1 LNHNV, CDR2 YYDKDF (reference sequence). This CDR3 contains 15 residues. V gave up 3 bases and J gave up 8 bases; unmatched junction bases: 6. The CDR3 sequence: CATSRTGGIGEKLFF. The CDR3 DNA is TGTGCCACCAGCAGGACAGGGGGCATCGGCGAAAAACTGTTTTTT. The full variable domain, rest sourced from reference TRBV15 and TRBJ1-4, is DAMVIQNPRYQVTQFGKPVTLSCSQTLNHNVMYWYQQKSSQAPKLLFHYYDKDFNNEADTPDNFQSRRPNTSFCFLDIRSPGLGDTAMYLCATSRTGGIGEKLFFGSGTQLSVL.

This clonotype occurred a few times. V and J are TRBV20-1 and TRBJ2-7; 7 positions agree with TRBD1. The germline CDR1 and CDR2 sequences are DFQATT and SNEGSKA (reference sequence). This CDR3 has 14 residues. Trimming at V came to 6 bases and at J to 0 bases, leaving 8 bases not matched to a gene. CDR3 sequence: CSAPDRKSSYEQYF. CDR3 nucleotide sequence: TGCAGTGCCCCGGACAGGAAGAGCTCCTACGAGCAGTACTTC.

This chain uses TRBV18 with TRBJ2-1; a weak D match, TRBD2 (6 bases). The germline CDR1 and CDR2 sequences are KGHSH and LQKENI. Trimming took 4 bases from V and 4 from J, leaving 17 bases between them. This CDR3 is built from 16 residues. CDR3 residues: CASSRPPHGGYNEQFF. CDR3 in DNA: TGTGCCAGCTCACGACCCCCTCACGGGGGTTACAATGAGCAGTTCTTC.

V usage is TRBV20-1 and J usage is TRBJ2-3; the match to TRBD2 covers 13 bases. Per germline, CDR1 DFQATT and CDR2 SNEGSKA (reference sequence). This CDR3 is built from 15 residues. V was clipped by 3 bases and J by 6 bases; unmatched bases: 6. The chain's CDR3 is CSASKTSGRPDTQYF. As DNA, the CDR3 is TGCAGTGCTAGTAAGACTAGCGGGAGGCCGGATACGCAGTATTTT.